This T cell receptor (beta chain) is from a study of beta chain features in type 1 diabetes. Study-wide background: Cells sorted and examined across all samples totaled roughly 100,000,000. Points from the study as a whole: People with Type 1 diabetes carried modestly yet significantly shorter TCRB CDR3s in all four CD4+ subsets.

Sort purity for all populations was recorded as exceeding 98%. The sequenced template was cDNA made from the entire isolated RNA. Profiling relied on immunoSEQ multiplex PCR, and the TCRdb table lists in-frame clones only, not all of them. The sample includes around 150,000 clones, 10% to 13% of them seen just once. This CDR3 contains 15 residues. Germline CDR1 is MNHEY and CDR2 is SVGAGI. V was trimmed by 5 bases and J by 8 bases, leaving 19 bases between them. This clone has more than one count but fewer than ten. Its target is not known. The sample consisted of central memory CD4+ T cells from blood. This sequence joins TRBV6-5 and TRBJ2-1; possibly TRBD2 for D (5 bases). The receptor's source is a man aged 30 to 39 with type 1 diabetes. The CDR3 loop reads CASSGRGGEGDEQFF. The CDR3 DNA sequence: TGTGCCAGCAGTGGTCGTGGAGGAGAGGGAGATGAGCAGTTCTTC.